Shown below are 21 T cell receptor beta chains from a single sample sequenced in a study of technical replicates of blood from a few donors. Measured with immunoSEQ multiplex PCR; TCRdb has only the in-frame clones, and not every one. Of some 70,000 clones listed, roughly 97% are singletons. Material: T cells isolated from PBMCs. The receptors here all came from a human donor in good health.

This chain links TRBV7-9 with TRBJ1-5; 8 bases are shared with TRBD1. Germline CDR1 and CDR2: SEHNR and FQNEAQ (reference sequence). V was clipped by 8 bases and J by 0 bases; unmatched bases: 3. This CDR3 is built from 14 residues. The DNA of the CDR3 is TGTGCCAGCGGGACAGGCTATAGCAATCAGCCCCAGCATTTT. Translation gives CASGTGYSNQPQHF.

The chain recombines TRBV6-5 with TRBJ2-2, with 10 bases identical to TRBD2. The V gene's germline CDR1 is MNHEY and CDR2 SVGAGI. The CDR3 sequence is 16 residues long. V was pared by 4 bases and J by 5 bases, with 7 bases of the junction left unmatched. The CDR3 bases are TGTGCCAGCAGTTGGGGATTAGCGGGAGGAACCGGGGAGCTGTTTTTT. It codes for CASSWGLAGGTGELFF.

V usage is TRBV4-1 and J usage is TRBJ2-3, with TRBD2 matching 12 bases. The CDR3 consists of 17 residues. The junction had 8 bases not matched to a gene; V was cut back by 3 bases and J by 4 bases. In germline, CDR1 is MGHRA, CDR2 YSYEKL. The DNA for the CDR3 is TGCGCCAGCAGCCACGGGAGACTAGCGGGAGTTCCAGATACGCAGTATTTT. It specifies CASSHGRLAGVPDTQYF.

The chain joins TRBV9 to TRBJ2-1; 8 nucleotides match TRBD2. CDR1 SGDLS and CDR2 YYNGEE come from the germline V gene. The CDR3 runs 14 residues. Unmatched junction bases numbered 10, after V lost 5 bases and J lost 9 bases. The CDR3 reads CASRTSASDSEQFF. CDR3 in DNA: TGTGCCAGCAGGACTAGCGCCAGTGATAGTGAGCAGTTCTTC.

This chain uses TRBV7-3 with TRBJ2-5, with TRBD1 as a possible D gene (6 bases). The CDR3 is 18 residues long. CDR1 and CDR2 from the germline V gene are SGHTA and FQGTGA. V gave up 5 bases and J gave up 0 bases, with 22 bases separating them. CDR3 amino acids: CASSQDPRQAPYQETQYF. The DNA of the CDR3 is TGTGCCAGCAGCCAGGACCCCCGACAGGCACCGTACCAAGAGACCCAGTACTTC.

The V gene is TRBV13, the J gene TRBJ2-2; 7 bases are shared with TRBD1. J gave up 5 bases and V 5 bases, and 5 bases lay outside the gene matches. There are 14 residues in the CDR3. The germline CDR1 and CDR2 sequences are PRHDT and FYEKMQ (reference sequence). The CDR3 sequence is CASSPTGWTGELFF. DNA of the CDR3: TGTGCCAGCAGCCCGACAGGGTGGACCGGGGAGCTGTTTTTT.

This chain uses TRBV27 with TRBJ1-1; 9 positions match TRBD1. V trimming: 4 bases; J trimming: 1 base; junction bases outside the gene matches: 7. This CDR3 has 16 residues. Germline CDR1 MNHEY, CDR2 SMNVEV (reference sequence). The CDR3: CASSSQGASGNTEAFF. The CDR3 coding sequence is TGTGCCAGCAGTTCACAGGGGGCGAGTGGGAACACTGAAGCTTTCTTT.

The chain uses TRBV18 and TRBJ1-2; 11 bases map to TRBD1. Unmatched junction bases numbered 11, after V lost 3 bases and J lost 8 bases. The CDR3 runs to 16 residues. From germline, CDR1 is KGHSH and CDR2 LQKENI. The CDR3 is CASSPAGGQGARGYTF. CDR3 nucleotide sequence: TGTGCCAGCTCACCTGCCGGTGGACAGGGGGCGCGAGGCTACACCTTC.

This chain joins TRBV11-2 and TRBJ2-7; 9 bases align to TRBD2. Losses at the gene ends were 2 bases for V and 1 base for J; bases not matched to a gene: 6. The CDR3 spans 16 residues. In germline, CDR1 is SGHAT, CDR2 FQNNGV. CDR3 coding DNA: TGTGCCAGCAGCTTATCCTTAGCGGGAGCGTCCTACGAGCAGTACTTC. It specifies CASSLSLAGASYEQYF. Looking up the rest from reference TRBV11-2 and TRBJ2-7 gives the full variable domain: EAGVAQSPRYKIIEKRQSVAFWCNPISGHATLYWYQQILGQGPKLLIQFQNNGVVDDSQLPKDRFSAERLKGVDSTLKIQPAKLEDSAVYLCASSLSLAGASYEQYFGPGTRLTVT.

The V gene is TRBV29-1, the J gene TRBJ1-2; D gene uncertain. The CDR3 length is 11 residues. Germline assignment: CDR1 SQVTM and CDR2 ANQGSEA. The V and J ends lost 7 bases and 6 bases respectively, with 12 bases between them. The CDR3 coding sequence is TGCAGCGGACCCAAAGAGGATGGCTACACCTTC. Its protein is CSGPKEDGYTF. Full variable domain (remainder filled in from reference TRBV29-1 and TRBJ1-2): SAVISQKPSRDICQRGTSLTIQCQVDSQVTMMFWYRQQPGQSLTLIATANQGSEATYESGFVIDKFPISRPNLTFSTLTVSNMSPEDSSIYLCSGPKEDGYTFGSGTRLTVV.

This chain uses TRBV2 with TRBJ2-7, with D uncertain. The CDR3 covers 12 residues. CDR1 SNHLY and CDR2 FYNNEI come from the germline V gene. V lost 4 bases and J 4 bases, leaving 8 bases between the germline ends. The CDR3 region has the DNA TGTGCCAGCAGTGTTAGCTCTTACGAGCAGTACTTC. Amino acids: CASSVSSYEQYF.

This rearrangement joins TRBV2 to TRBJ1-2, with D perhaps matching TRBD1 (6 bases). The CDR3 runs 15 residues. The germline V gene encodes CDR1 SNHLY and CDR2 FYNNEI. Trimming left V 4 bases short and J 4 bases short, with 16 bases between. CDR3 DNA: TGTGCCAGCAGTGGCCCAGGGGCTAAGCCCTATGGCTACACCTTC. Protein: CASSGPGAKPYGYTF.

This chain joins TRBV5-1 and TRBJ1-3, with 9 positions matching TRBD1. The J segment lost 2 bases and the V segment lost 4 bases, leaving 4 bases of the junction unmatched. The CDR3 totals 15 residues. Germline V gene sequence: CDR1 SGHRS, CDR2 YFSETQ. CDR3 sequence: CASSLDRGTGNTIYF. For the CDR3, the DNA is TGCGCCAGCAGCCTGGACAGGGGAACTGGAAACACCATATATTTT.

The gene calls are TRBV5-1 and TRBJ2-3, with D perhaps matching TRBD1 (5 bases). The germline V gene has CDR1 SGHRS and CDR2 YFSETQ. Trimming pared 4 bases from V and 2 bases from J, leaving 17 bases between. The CDR3 sequence is 16 residues long. The CDR3 coding sequence is TGCGCCAGCAGCCCTTCCGACAGTTCCAACACAGATACGCAGTATTTT. Translation: CASSPSDSSNTDTQYF.

This chain joins TRBV9 and TRBJ2-7, with a possible D match to TRBD1 (5 bases). The CDR3 is 14 amino acids. Germline assignment: CDR1 SGDLS and CDR2 YYNGEE. Trimming cost V 0 bases and J 4 bases, with 11 bases left between them. CDR3 sequence (DNA): TGTGCCAGCAGCGTAGAGATGGGGCCGTACGAGCAGTACTTC. Its protein product is CASSVEMGPYEQYF.

The gene calls are TRBV28 and TRBJ2-7, with 12 bases fitting TRBD2. The CDR3 runs to 19 residues. J was trimmed by 3 bases and V by 0 bases; bases with no gene match: 12. The germline V gene has CDR1 MDHEN and CDR2 SYDVKM. CDR3 sequence reads: CASSLWIMTSGRFSYEQYF. For the CDR3, the DNA is TGTGCCAGCAGTTTATGGATAATGACTAGCGGGAGATTCAGCTACGAGCAGTACTTC.

This chain uses TRBV28 with TRBJ2-1; D gene unclear. The V gene lost 2 bases and the J gene lost 9 bases, with 8 bases spanning the gap. The CDR3 length is 12 residues. Germline CDR1 MDHEN, CDR2 SYDVKM. The CDR3 DNA sequence: TGTGCCAGCAGTTTAGCTAGGAGTGAGCAGTTCTTC. It is translated as CASSLARSEQFF.

The genes are TRBV29-1 and TRBJ2-1; D gene unclear. The CDR3 consists of 10 residues. The V and J ends lost 6 bases and 7 bases respectively, with 7 bases between them. Germline CDR1 and CDR2: SQVTM and ANQGSEA. The CDR3 here is CSVTTNEQFF. In nucleotides, the CDR3 is TGCAGCGTAACAACGAATGAGCAGTTCTTC.

The chain joins TRBV7-8 to TRBJ1-4; D remains unclear. CDR3 length equals 12 residues. V lost 1 base and J lost 7, with 4 bases in between. Germline V gives CDR1 SGHVS, CDR2 FQNEAQ. CDR3 residues: CASSLVLEKLFF. CDR3 DNA: TGTGCCAGCAGCTTAGTCCTTGAAAAACTGTTTTTT.

As DNA, the CDR3 is TGTGCCAGCAGCTTAGCGTTGCGGGACTCCTACGAGCAGTACTTC. Amino acids: CASSLALRDSYEQYF. This rearrangement joins TRBV7-9 to TRBJ2-7; TRBD2 might be the D (6 bases). The length of the CDR3 is 15 residues. Deletions cut 0 bases from V and 0 bases from J, with 9 bases between. CDR1 is SEHNR and CDR2 is FQNEAQ in the germline V gene (reference sequence).

This chain links TRBV4-3 with TRBJ2-2; D is unresolved. This CDR3 is 15 amino acids long. Per germline, CDR1 LGHNA and CDR2 YSLEER. The germline V and J ends were trimmed by 0 bases and 5 bases, with 10 bases remaining between them. CDR3: CASSQDYRRTGELFF. The CDR3 nucleotides are TGCGCCAGCAGCCAAGATTACCGCAGAACCGGGGAGCTGTTTTTT.